The source of this T cell receptor beta chain is a study of beta chain features in type 1 diabetes. Study-level results: For patients, the naive, central memory and Treg TCRB repertoires appeared more alike than for healthy donors. TCRB CDR3s from Type 1 diabetes patients were moderately but significantly shorter in all four CD4+ subsets.

The CDR3 has 13 amino acids. V was trimmed by 7 bases and J by 4 bases, leaving 13 bases between them. The germline CDR1 and CDR2 sequences are SQVTM and ANQGSEA. The investigators reverse transcribed all of the isolated RNA, so they sequenced expressed TCRB transcripts. Deep immunoSEQ sequencing covered naive, central memory and regulatory T cell samples. TCRdb's copy holds only in-frame clones and misses some; the assay was immunoSEQ multiplex PCR. The sample has fewer than 450,000 clones; roughly 13% are singletons. Researchers reported sorting CD4+ naive, central memory, regulatory and stem cell-like memory cells via CD45RO/CCR7/CD25/CD127/CD95/CD27. With regard to this clone: What it binds is unknown.

What was sequenced was naive CD4+ T cells from blood. The V call is TRBV29-1, the J call TRBJ1-4; no firm D call. The TCR was taken from a woman aged 18-35 years with type 1 diabetes. The CDR3 bases are TGCAGCGCCGAGGTGCAGCTTAATGAAAAACTGTTTTTT. Translating it yields CSAEVQLNEKLFF.